The 19 T cell receptor beta chains given below trace back to one sample, sequenced in a study of blood T cell repertoires in COVID-19. Some clones are missing from TCRdb's copy, which holds only in-frame ones; the method was immunoSEQ multiplex PCR. The sample has 60,000 or so clones; around 83% are singletons. The specimen was peripheral blood. Receptor source: a woman aged 80 or over with acute or convalescent COVID-19.

The chain links TRBV6-6 to TRBJ2-7; D is perhaps TRBD2 (7 bases). Per germline, CDR1 MNHNY and CDR2 SVGAGI (reference sequence). The CDR3 spans 14 residues. The germline V and J ends were trimmed by 2 bases and 4 bases, with 12 bases remaining between them. The CDR3 protein is CASSYIGGPYEQYF. The CDR3 nucleotides are TGTGCCAGCAGTTACATCGGGGGGCCTTACGAGCAGTACTTC.

The chain employs TRBV6-6 and TRBJ2-7; TRBD1 matches 8 bases. The germline V gene encodes CDR1 MNHNY and CDR2 SVGAGI (reference sequence). This CDR3 spans 14 amino acids. The V gene end was trimmed by 7 bases and the J gene end by 2 bases; junction bases not matched to a gene: 7. The CDR3 DNA is TGTGCCAGCACTTCGCAGGGGGCCACCTACGAGCAGTACTTC. It yields the protein CASTSQGATYEQYF.

This clone was seen once. The chain combines TRBV9 with TRBJ1-2; tentative D call: TRBD1 (5 bases). CDR1 and CDR2 (germline): SGDLS, YYNGEE. The V end lost 0 bases, the J end lost 3 bases, and 15 bases lay between the germline ends. The CDR3 runs to 16 residues. The CDR3 coding sequence is TGTGCCAGCAGCGTAGCATGGTCAGGGTTGCACTATGGCTACACCTTC. It codes for CASSVAWSGLHYGYTF.

CDR3 loop: CASSLATYSGNTIYF. CDR3 nucleotides: TGTGCCAGCAGCTTGGCCACCTACTCTGGAAACACCATATATTTT. This chain joins TRBV5-6 and TRBJ1-3, with D hard to call. With 0 bases removed from V and 0 bases from J, the gap between germline ends came to 7 bases. Germline V gene lookup returns CDR1 SGHDT and CDR2 YYEEEE. The CDR3 totals 15 residues.

This chain joins TRBV27 and TRBJ2-2; D is possibly TRBD2 (6 bases). Germline loops: CDR1 MNHEY, CDR2 SMNVEV (reference sequence). The V and J ends lost 3 bases and 9 bases respectively, with 8 bases between them. This CDR3 region has 12 residues. CDR3 sequence: CASSLGGRELFF. The CDR3 DNA sequence: TGTGCCAGCAGTTTGGGGGGAAGGGAGCTGTTTTTT.

V gene TRBV27 combines with J gene TRBJ1-2, with a tentative D call TRBD1 (5 bases). V lost 6 bases, J lost 3 bases, and 17 bases lay in between. CDR1 and CDR2 (germline): MNHEY, SMNVEV (reference sequence). This CDR3 spans 15 amino acids. The CDR3 bases are TGTGCCAGCAGATCCCCAGGGAACGCCTACTATGGCTACACCTTC. Protein: CASRSPGNAYYGYTF.

The genes are TRBV29-1 and TRBJ2-1; no reliable D call. Between the trimmed V and J ends, which lost 5 bases and 0 bases, there was a span of 8 bases. Germline V gene data show CDR1 as SQVTM and CDR2 as ANQGSEA. This CDR3 is built from 13 residues. The CDR3 reads CSVYRSSYNEQFF. The CDR3 region has the DNA TGCAGCGTTTATCGGAGCTCCTACAATGAGCAGTTCTTC.

This clone showed up just once. V and J are TRBV5-5 and TRBJ2-5; 7 positions match TRBD2. Germline lookup yields CDR1 SGHKS and CDR2 YYEKEE (reference sequence). The CDR3 spans 15 residues. The ends lost 4 bases at V and 0 bases at J; junction bases unmatched: 6. DNA of the CDR3: TGTGCCAGCAGCCCTAGCGGTGAAAACCAAGAGACCCAGTACTTC. It encodes CASSPSGENQETQYF.

This sequence joins TRBV7-2 and TRBJ1-5; TRBD1 might be the D (5 bases). V was pared by 3 bases and J by 1 base, with 10 bases between. The germline V gene encodes CDR1 SGHTA and CDR2 FQGNSA. This CDR3 contains 15 residues. CDR3 protein: CASSFDRSSNQPQHF. CDR3 coding DNA: TGTGCCAGCAGCTTCGACAGATCCAGCAATCAGCCCCAGCATTTT. The full variable domain, in which reference TRBV7-2 and TRBJ1-5 provide the parts outside the CDR3, is GAGVSQSPSNKVTEKGKDVELRCDPISGHTALYWYRQSLGQGLEFLIYFQGNSAPDKSGLPSDRFSAERTGGSVSTLTIQRTQQEDSAVYLCASSFDRSSNQPQHFGDGTRLSIL.

The chain links TRBV5-4 to TRBJ2-1; possibly TRBD1 for D (6 bases). Germline V gives CDR1 SGHNT, CDR2 YYREEE (reference sequence). The CDR3 contains 17 residues. Trimming cost V 1 base and J 0 bases, with 14 bases left between them. The CDR3 sequence: CASSLWTALSSYNEQFF. The CDR3 nucleotides read TGTGCCAGCAGCTTGTGGACAGCCCTTAGCTCCTACAATGAGCAGTTCTTC.

V and J are TRBV7-2 and TRBJ2-7; no firm D call. The CDR3 runs 14 residues. Germline V CDR1 and CDR2: SGHTA, FQGNSA. Between the trimmed V and J ends, which lost 1 base and 3 bases, there was a span of 10 bases. In DNA form, the CDR3 reads TGTGCCAGCAGCTTAGTGGCCTCGCTCTACGAGCAGTACTTC. Translated: CASSLVASLYEQYF.

This chain joins TRBV19 and TRBJ2-5; perhaps TRBD2 as D (5 bases). The CDR3 runs to 14 residues. The V end lost 5 bases, the J end lost 3 bases, and 13 bases lay between the germline ends. Germline V gives CDR1 LNHDA, CDR2 SQIVND (reference sequence). DNA of the CDR3: TGTGCCAGTAGTGGGAGACAAGCAAAAGAGACCCAGTACTTC. Translating gives CASSGRQAKETQYF.

This clone has just a few counts. The V gene is TRBV27, the J gene TRBJ2-7; TRBD2 might be the D (5 bases). The CDR3 loop spans 12 amino acids. The V end was cut by 3 bases, the J end by 6 bases, with 9 bases between. Germline CDR1 is MNHEY and CDR2 is SMNVEV (reference sequence). Here the CDR3 DNA reads TGTGCCAGCAGTTTTCATCGGGGCGAGCAGTACTTC. This translates into CASSFHRGEQYF.

The rearrangement links TRBV7-6 to TRBJ1-3, with D possibly being TRBD1 (6 bases). The CDR3 contains 16 residues. V shed 0 bases and J shed 4 bases, with 13 bases lying between them. CDR1 is SGHVS, CDR2 FNYEAQ, per germline. In DNA, the CDR3 is TGTGCCAGCAGCTTAGCACAGGGAGTTGTGGGAAACACCATATATTTT. Translating gives CASSLAQGVVGNTIYF.

This chain connects TRBV5-4 to TRBJ2-5; TRBD1 might be the D (7 bases). The ends were cut back, 5 bases at V and 5 bases at J, with 16 bases in the middle. The CDR3 has 14 amino acids. The V gene's germline CDR1 is SGHNT and CDR2 YYREEE (reference sequence). The CDR3 coding sequence is TGTGCCAGCAGACTGGACAGGAGGGGCGAGACCCAGTACTTC. Its protein is CASRLDRRGETQYF. Full variable domain (remainder filled in from reference TRBV5-4 and TRBJ2-5): ETGVTQSPTHLIKTRGQQVTLRCSSQSGHNTVSWYQQALGQGPQFIFQYYREEENGRGNFPPRFSGLQFPNYSSELNVNALELDDSALYLCASRLDRRGETQYFGPGTRLLVL.

The chain employs TRBV28 and TRBJ1-1; D is possibly TRBD1 (6 bases). The CDR3 sequence is 14 residues long. CDR1 and CDR2 (germline): MDHEN, SYDVKM. The V gene lost 7 bases and the J gene lost 0 bases, with 12 bases spanning the gap. The CDR3 nucleotides read TGTGCCAGCACGGCGGGGGGCGTGAACACTGAAGCTTTCTTT. The encoded protein is CASTAGGVNTEAFF.

The chain carries TRBV24-1 and TRBJ2-3; tentative D call: TRBD1 (5 bases). The CDR3 is 14 residues long. The V gene's germline CDR1 is KGHDR and CDR2 SFDVKD. V was trimmed by 3 bases and J by 6 bases, leaving 12 bases between them. CDR3 protein: CATSDQGSKDTQYF. Here the CDR3 DNA reads TGTGCCACCAGTGATCAGGGATCCAAGGATACGCAGTATTTT.

This sequence joins TRBV27 and TRBJ2-3, with 9 bases aligning to TRBD2. CDR1 is MNHEY and CDR2 is SMNVEV in the germline V gene (reference sequence). Losses at the gene ends were 2 bases for V and 4 bases for J; bases not matched to a gene: 7. The CDR3 sequence is 16 residues long. CDR3 nucleotides: TGTGCCAGCAGTTTACGGTGGACTAGCGTTGCAGATACGCAGTATTTT. Translated: CASSLRWTSVADTQYF.

In regard to this clone: Other DNA sequences of this sample code for an identical CDR3. The chain carries TRBV3-1 (or the pseudogene TRBV3-2) and TRBJ1-4; 7 bases are a match to TRBD1. Trimming at V came to 2 bases and at J to 7 bases, leaving 4 bases not matched to a gene. Germline assignment: CDR1 LGHDT and CDR2 YNNKEL (reference sequence). This CDR3 spans 14 amino acids. CDR3 DNA sequence: TGTGCCAGCAGCCAAAACAGGGGAGCTGAAAAACTGTTTTTT. This encodes CASSQNRGAEKLFF.